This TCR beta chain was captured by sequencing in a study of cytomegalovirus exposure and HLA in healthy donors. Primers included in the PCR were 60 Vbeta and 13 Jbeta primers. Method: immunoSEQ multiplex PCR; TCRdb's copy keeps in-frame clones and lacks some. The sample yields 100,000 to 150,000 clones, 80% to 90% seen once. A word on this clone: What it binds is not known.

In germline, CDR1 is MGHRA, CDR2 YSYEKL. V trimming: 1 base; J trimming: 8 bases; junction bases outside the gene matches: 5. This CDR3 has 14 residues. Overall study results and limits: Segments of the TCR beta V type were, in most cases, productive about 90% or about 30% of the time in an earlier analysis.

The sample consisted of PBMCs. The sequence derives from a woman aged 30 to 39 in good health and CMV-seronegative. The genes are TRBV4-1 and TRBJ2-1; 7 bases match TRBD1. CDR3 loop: CASSQGRQGDEQFF. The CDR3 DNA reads TGCGCCAGCAGCCAAGGTCGACAGGGCGATGAGCAGTTCTTC.